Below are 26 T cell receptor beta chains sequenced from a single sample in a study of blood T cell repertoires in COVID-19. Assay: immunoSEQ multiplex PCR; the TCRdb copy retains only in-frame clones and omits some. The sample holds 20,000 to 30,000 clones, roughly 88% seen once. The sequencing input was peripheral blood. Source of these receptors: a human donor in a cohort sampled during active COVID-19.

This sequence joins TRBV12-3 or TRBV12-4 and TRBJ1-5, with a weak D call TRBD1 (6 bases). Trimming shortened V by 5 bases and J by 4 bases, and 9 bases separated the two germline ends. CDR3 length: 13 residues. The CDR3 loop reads CASSPQGNQPQHF. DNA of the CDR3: TGTGCCAGCAGTCCACAGGGAAATCAGCCCCAGCATTTT.

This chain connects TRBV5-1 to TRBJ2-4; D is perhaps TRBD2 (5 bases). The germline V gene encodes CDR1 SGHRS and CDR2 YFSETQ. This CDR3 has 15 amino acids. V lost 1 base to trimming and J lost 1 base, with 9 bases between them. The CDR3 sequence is CASSLSGGAKNIQYF. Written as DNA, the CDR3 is TGCGCCAGCAGCTTGTCGGGCGGGGCCAAAAACATTCAGTACTTC.

CDR3 amino acids: CASSQVIGGTGYNEQFF. CDR3 sequence (DNA): TGCGCCAGCAGCCAAGTAATAGGCGGGACCGGATACAATGAGCAGTTCTTC. The chain carries TRBV4-3 and TRBJ2-1; D is perhaps TRBD2 (6 bases). Germline-derived CDR1 and CDR2 are LGHNA and YSLEER. The V and J ends lost 1 base and 4 bases respectively, with 17 bases between them. The CDR3 runs 17 residues.

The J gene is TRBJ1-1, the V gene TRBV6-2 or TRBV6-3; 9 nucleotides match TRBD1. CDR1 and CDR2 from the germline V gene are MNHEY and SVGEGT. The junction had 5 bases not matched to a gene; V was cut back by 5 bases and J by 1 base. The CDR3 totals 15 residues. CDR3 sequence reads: CASSQGQGWNTEAFF. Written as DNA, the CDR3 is TGTGCCAGCAGTCAGGGACAGGGCTGGAACACTGAAGCTTTCTTT.

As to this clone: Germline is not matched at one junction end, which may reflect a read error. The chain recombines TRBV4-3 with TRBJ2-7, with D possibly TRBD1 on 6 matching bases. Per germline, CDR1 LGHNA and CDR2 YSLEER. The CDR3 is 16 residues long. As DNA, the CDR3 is TGCGCCAGCAGCCAAGAAGAGGTCAGGGGCTCCTTCGAGCAGTACTTC. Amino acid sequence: CASSQEEVRGSFEQYF.

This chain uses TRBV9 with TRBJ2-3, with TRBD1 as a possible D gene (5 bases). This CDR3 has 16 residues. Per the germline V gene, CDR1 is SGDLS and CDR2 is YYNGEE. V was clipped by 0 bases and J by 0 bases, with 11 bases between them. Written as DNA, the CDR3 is TGTGCCAGCAGCGTAGGGGGCCGAACTAGCACAGATACGCAGTATTTT. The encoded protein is CASSVGGRTSTDTQYF.

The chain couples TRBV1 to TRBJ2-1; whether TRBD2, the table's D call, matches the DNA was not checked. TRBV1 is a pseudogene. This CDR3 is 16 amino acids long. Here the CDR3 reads CTSSHPGTSGNNEQFF. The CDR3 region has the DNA TGCACCAGCAGCCACCCCGGGACTAGCGGAAACAATGAGCAGTTCTTC.

The CDR3 spells CATSRSGSFYEQYF. In nucleotides, the CDR3 is TGTGCCACCAGCAGAAGCGGGAGTTTCTACGAGCAGTACTTC. The rearrangement uses TRBV15 and TRBJ2-7, with 8 bases aligning to TRBD2. V gave up 2 bases and J gave up 3 bases; unmatched junction bases: 3. Germline CDR1 and CDR2: LNHNV and YYDKDF (reference sequence). The CDR3 has 14 amino acids.

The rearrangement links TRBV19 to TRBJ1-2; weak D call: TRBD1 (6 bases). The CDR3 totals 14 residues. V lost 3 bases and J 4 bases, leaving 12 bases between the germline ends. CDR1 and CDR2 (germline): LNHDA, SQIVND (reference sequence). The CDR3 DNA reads TGTGCCAGTAGTATGAATCCAGGGGTCTATGGCTACACCTTC. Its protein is CASSMNPGVYGYTF.

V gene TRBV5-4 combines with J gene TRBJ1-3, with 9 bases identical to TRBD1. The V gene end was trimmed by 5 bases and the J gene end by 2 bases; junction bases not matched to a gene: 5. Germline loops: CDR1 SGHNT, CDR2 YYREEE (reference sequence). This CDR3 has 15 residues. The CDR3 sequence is CASRSGQGAGNTIYF. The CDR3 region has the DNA TGTGCCAGCAGGTCGGGACAGGGCGCTGGAAACACCATATATTTT. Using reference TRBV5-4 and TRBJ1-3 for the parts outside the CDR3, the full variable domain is ETGVTQSPTHLIKTRGQQVTLRCSSQSGHNTVSWYQQALGQGPQFIFQYYREEENGRGNFPPRFSGLQFPNYSSELNVNALELDDSALYLCASRSGQGAGNTIYFGEGSWLTVV.

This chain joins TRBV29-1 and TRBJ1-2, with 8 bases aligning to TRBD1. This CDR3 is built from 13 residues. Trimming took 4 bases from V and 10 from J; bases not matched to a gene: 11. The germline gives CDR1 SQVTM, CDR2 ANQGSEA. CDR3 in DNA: TGCAGCGTTGCATTCGGGCAGGGGGCCACCTACACCTTC. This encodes CSVAFGQGATYTF.

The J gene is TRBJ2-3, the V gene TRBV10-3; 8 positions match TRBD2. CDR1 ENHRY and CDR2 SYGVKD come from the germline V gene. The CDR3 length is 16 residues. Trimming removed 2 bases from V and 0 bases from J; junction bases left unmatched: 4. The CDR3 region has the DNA TGTGCCATCAGTGAGGGGACTAGTGGGAGCACAGATACGCAGTATTTT. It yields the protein CAISEGTSGSTDTQYF.

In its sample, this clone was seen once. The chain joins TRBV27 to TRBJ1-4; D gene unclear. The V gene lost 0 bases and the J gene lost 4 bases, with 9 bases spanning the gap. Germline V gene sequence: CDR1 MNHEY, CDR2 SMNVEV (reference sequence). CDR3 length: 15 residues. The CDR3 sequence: CASSLSLAVNEKLFF. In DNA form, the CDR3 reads TGTGCCAGCAGTTTATCCCTGGCGGTTAATGAAAAACTGTTTTTT.

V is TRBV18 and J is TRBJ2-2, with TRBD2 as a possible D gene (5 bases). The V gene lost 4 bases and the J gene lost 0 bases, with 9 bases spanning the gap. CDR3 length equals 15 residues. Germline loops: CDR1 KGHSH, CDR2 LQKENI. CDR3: CASSRTGSNTGELFF. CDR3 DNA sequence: TGTGCCAGCTCACGGACTGGATCGAACACCGGGGAGCTGTTTTTT.

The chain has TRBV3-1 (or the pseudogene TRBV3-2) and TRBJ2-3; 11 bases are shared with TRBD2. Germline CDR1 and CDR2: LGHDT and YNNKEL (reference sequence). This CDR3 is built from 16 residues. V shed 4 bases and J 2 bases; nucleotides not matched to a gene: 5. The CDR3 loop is CASSPLTSGATDTQYF. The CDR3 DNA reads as TGTGCCAGCAGCCCCCTGACTAGCGGGGCCACAGATACGCAGTATTTT.

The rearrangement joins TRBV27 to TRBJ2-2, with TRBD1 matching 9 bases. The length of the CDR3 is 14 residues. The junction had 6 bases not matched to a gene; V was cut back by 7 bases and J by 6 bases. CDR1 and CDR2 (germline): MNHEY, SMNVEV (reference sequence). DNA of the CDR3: TGTGCCAGCATGACAGGGGGGGTTTCCGGGGAGCTGTTTTTT. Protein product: CASMTGGVSGELFF.

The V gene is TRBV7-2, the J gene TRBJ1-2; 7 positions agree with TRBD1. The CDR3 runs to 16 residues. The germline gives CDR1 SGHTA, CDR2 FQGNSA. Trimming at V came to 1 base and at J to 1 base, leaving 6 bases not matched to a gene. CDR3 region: CASSLGATGNNYGYTF. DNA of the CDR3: TGTGCCAGCAGCTTAGGGGCGACAGGGAATAACTATGGCTACACCTTC.

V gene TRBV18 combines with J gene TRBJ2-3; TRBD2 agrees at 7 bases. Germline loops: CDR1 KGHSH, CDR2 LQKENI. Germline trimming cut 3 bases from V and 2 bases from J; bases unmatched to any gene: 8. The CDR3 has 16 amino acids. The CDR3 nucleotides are TGTGCCAGCTCACCCCTCCCTAGCGGACTCACAGATACGCAGTATTTT. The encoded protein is CASSPLPSGLTDTQYF.

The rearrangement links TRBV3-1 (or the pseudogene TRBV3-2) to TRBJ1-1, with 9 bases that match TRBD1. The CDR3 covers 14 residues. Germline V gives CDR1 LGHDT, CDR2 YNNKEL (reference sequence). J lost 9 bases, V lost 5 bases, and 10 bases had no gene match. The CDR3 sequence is CASSATGGAVQAFF. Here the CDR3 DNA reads TGTGCCAGCAGCGCAACAGGGGGCGCGGTACAAGCTTTCTTT.

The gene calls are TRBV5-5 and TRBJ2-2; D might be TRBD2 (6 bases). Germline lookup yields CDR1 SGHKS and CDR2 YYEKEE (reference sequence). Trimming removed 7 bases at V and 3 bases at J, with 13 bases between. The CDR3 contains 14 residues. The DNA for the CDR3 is TGTGCCAGCCGATTCAGGGAGGACACCGGGGAGCTGTTTTTT. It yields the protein CASRFREDTGELFF.

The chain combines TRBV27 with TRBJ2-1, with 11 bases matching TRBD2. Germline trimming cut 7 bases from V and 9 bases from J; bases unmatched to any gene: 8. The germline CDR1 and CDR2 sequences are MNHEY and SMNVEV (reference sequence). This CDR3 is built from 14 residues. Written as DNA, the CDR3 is TGTGCCAGCAACTTAGCGGGAGGGCCGGTTGAGCAGTTCTTC. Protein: CASNLAGGPVEQFF.

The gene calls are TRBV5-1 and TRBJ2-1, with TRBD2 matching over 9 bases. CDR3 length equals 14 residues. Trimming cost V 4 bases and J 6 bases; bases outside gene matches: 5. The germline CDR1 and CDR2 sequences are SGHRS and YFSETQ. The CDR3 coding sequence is TGCGCCAGCAGCAACGGACTAGCGACCAATGAGCAGTTCTTC. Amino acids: CASSNGLATNEQFF.

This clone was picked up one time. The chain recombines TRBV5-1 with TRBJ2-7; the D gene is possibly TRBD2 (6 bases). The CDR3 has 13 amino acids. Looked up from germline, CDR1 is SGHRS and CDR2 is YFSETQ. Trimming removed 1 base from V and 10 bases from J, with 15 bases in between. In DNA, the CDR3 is TGCGCCAGCAGCTTGAGCACGGGGGTGGAACAGTACTTC. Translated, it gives CASSLSTGVEQYF.

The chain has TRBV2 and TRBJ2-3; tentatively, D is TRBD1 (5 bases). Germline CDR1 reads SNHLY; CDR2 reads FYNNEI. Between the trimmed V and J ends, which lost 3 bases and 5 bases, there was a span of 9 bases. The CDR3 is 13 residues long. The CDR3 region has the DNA TGTGCCAGCAGTGAGGGCAGGGAAGATACGCAGTATTTT. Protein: CASSEGREDTQYF.

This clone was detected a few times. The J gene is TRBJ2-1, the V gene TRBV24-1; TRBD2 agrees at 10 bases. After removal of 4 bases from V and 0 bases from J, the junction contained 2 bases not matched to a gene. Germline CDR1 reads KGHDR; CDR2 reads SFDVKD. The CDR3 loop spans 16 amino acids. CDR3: CATSEPSGSSYNEQFF. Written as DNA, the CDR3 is TGTGCCACCAGTGAACCTAGCGGGAGCTCCTACAATGAGCAGTTCTTC.

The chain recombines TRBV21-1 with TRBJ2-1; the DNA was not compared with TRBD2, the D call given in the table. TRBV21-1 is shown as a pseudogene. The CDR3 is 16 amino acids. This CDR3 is CATGLAGATSYNEQFF. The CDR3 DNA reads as TGTGCCACCGGACTAGCGGGAGCGACCTCCTACAATGAGCAGTTCTTC.